The present entry profiles one T cell receptor beta chain with its context. The antigen is undetermined. The data derive from a study of post-analysis software for immune sequencing data. Overall study: Disease courses included relapsing-remitting, secondary progressive and progressive-relapsing multiple sclerosis. Whole-study results and caveats: Batch-mates among the samples co-clustered strongly by F measure. Patients with multiple sclerosis recorded significantly lower normalized Chao1 diversity than controls, the study found. Patients carried several TRBV segments more frequently than controls did, and TRBV5-6, TRBV5-1 and TRBV20-1 were among them.

V was shortened by 0 bases and J by 9 bases, with 13 bases between the two germline ends. CDR3 length: 14 amino acids. Germline V lookup: CDR1 SGHNT, CDR2 YYREEE (reference sequence). Each TCR beta cDNA library carried unique molecular identifiers. Each sample of roughly 0.9 to 11 million input T cells yielded roughly 500,000 cDNA molecules, so each molecule approximated one T cell. TCRdb fed the PCR reads into MiXCR, producing one record per CDR3 protein. The sample records hundreds of thousands of distinct CDR3 sequences, approximately 30% being singletons. The rearrangement joins TRBV5-4 to TRBJ2-1; tentative D call: TRBD1 (5 bases). Specimen: blood. The sequence was collected from a girl aged 10 to 17 with multiple sclerosis. CDR3 amino acids: CASSLAPRVGEQFF. CDR3 DNA: TGTGCCAGCAGCTTGGCTCCCAGGGTCGGTGAGCAGTTCTTC.